Below are 13 T cell receptor beta chains sequenced from a single sample in a study of Ad26.COV2.S vaccination and SARS-CoV-2 variants. The table came from immunoSEQ multiplex PCR; TCRdb's copy has only in-frame clones and leaves some out. The table lists 400,000 to 450,000 clones, 80% to 95% of them singletons. Indicated treatment: around 19 received Ad26.COV2.S at low or high dose, single or two shots; about five received placebo; per-sample allocation not given. It was on day 63 after the first vaccine or placebo injection that samples were taken. The specimen was peripheral blood, collected in a trial of Ad26.COV2.S vaccine versus placebo. The receptors shown here come from a person aged 18 to 59 who received the Ad26.COV2.S COVID-19 vaccine or a placebo.

The V and J genes are TRBV29-1 and TRBJ2-2; 13 bases match TRBD2. J was trimmed by 1 base and V by 8 bases; bases with no gene match: 4. Germline V gene lookup returns CDR1 SQVTM and CDR2 ANQGSEA. This CDR3 is built from 15 residues. The CDR3, as DNA: TGCAGCATAGGGACTAGCGGGGTGAACACCGGGGAGCTGTTTTTT. Translating gives CSIGTSGVNTGELFF.

The V call is TRBV6-5, the J call TRBJ1-2; D is perhaps TRBD1 (5 bases). The CDR3 consists of 12 residues. Germline CDR1 reads MNHEY; CDR2 reads SVGAGI. With 7 bases removed from V and 5 bases from J, the gap between germline ends came to 11 bases. The CDR3, as DNA: TGTGCCAGCACCATTGGGGCGTATGGCTACACCTTC. Translation: CASTIGAYGYTF.

The CDR3 DNA is TGCAGCGCAAACTCAGGGGGCTTATCTGGCTACACCTTC. Amino acids: CSANSGGLSGYTF. The V call is TRBV29-1, the J call TRBJ1-2, with 8 bases aligning to TRBD1. Germline lookup yields CDR1 SQVTM and CDR2 ANQGSEA. J lost 7 bases, V lost 7 bases, and 11 bases had no gene match. The CDR3 consists of 13 residues. The full variable domain, completed using reference TRBV29-1 and TRBJ1-2, is SAVISQKPSRDICQRGTSLTIQCQVDSQVTMMFWYRQQPGQSLTLIATANQGSEATYESGFVIDKFPISRPNLTFSTLTVSNMSPEDSSIYLCSANSGGLSGYTFGSGTRLTVV.

The V gene is TRBV10-3, the J gene TRBJ2-1, with 8 bases lining up with TRBD2. The V gene's germline CDR1 is ENHRY and CDR2 SYGVKD. Germline trimming cut 9 bases from V and 2 bases from J; bases unmatched to any gene: 21. The CDR3 is 19 residues long. CDR3 residues: CAIRKRPLASGSPYNEQFF. The CDR3 DNA follows: TGTGCCATTAGAAAGCGACCCCTAGCGAGCGGGAGCCCCTACAATGAGCAGTTCTTC.

J is TRBJ1-6 and V is TRBV5-6, with D perhaps TRBD1 (6 bases). V gave up 0 bases and J gave up 10 bases, with 11 bases separating them. This CDR3 region has 14 residues. Germline loops: CDR1 SGHDT, CDR2 YYEEEE. The CDR3 bases are TGTGCCAGCAGCTTGGTGGAGGGGGACTCACCCCTCCACTTT. It yields the protein CASSLVEGDSPLHF.

The rearrangement uses TRBV18 and TRBJ1-4; the D gene is possibly TRBD1 (6 bases). The CDR3 is 14 amino acids. Germline CDR1 KGHSH, CDR2 LQKENI. The germline V and J ends were trimmed by 2 bases and 5 bases, with 9 bases remaining between them. The CDR3 spells CASSPGTRNEKLFF. Written as DNA, the CDR3 is TGTGCCAGCTCACCAGGGACAAGAAATGAAAAACTGTTTTTT.

The gene calls are TRBV11-2 and TRBJ2-7, with 12 bases identical to TRBD1. J was trimmed by 3 bases and V by 0 bases; bases with no gene match: 6. This CDR3 comprises 17 residues. The germline CDR1 and CDR2 sequences are SGHAT and FQNNGV. The CDR3 nucleotides are TGTGCCAGCAGCTTAGATCGGGGACAGGGGGCGAGCTACGAGCAGTACTTC. It is translated as CASSLDRGQGASYEQYF. The variable domain in full, with the rest retrieved from reference TRBV11-2 and TRBJ2-7, is EAGVAQSPRYKIIEKRQSVAFWCNPISGHATLYWYQQILGQGPKLLIQFQNNGVVDDSQLPKDRFSAERLKGVDSTLKIQPAKLEDSAVYLCASSLDRGQGASYEQYFGPGTRLTVT.

The chain employs TRBV5-6 and TRBJ2-1; maybe TRBD2 (5 bases). V shed 0 bases and J shed 5 bases, with 9 bases lying between them. This CDR3 spans 14 amino acids. Looked up from germline, CDR1 is SGHDT and CDR2 is YYEEEE. CDR3 sequence: CASSLVSGNNEQFF. The CDR3 bases are TGTGCCAGCAGCTTGGTTTCGGGGAACAATGAGCAGTTCTTC. The full variable domain, its missing parts supplied by reference TRBV5-6 and TRBJ2-1, is DAGVTQSPTHLIKTRGQQVTLRCSPKSGHDTVSWYQQALGQGPQFIFQYYEEEERQRGNFPDRFSGHQFPNYSSELNVNALLLGDSALYLCASSLVSGNNEQFFGPGTRLTVL.

V is TRBV11-2 and J is TRBJ2-1; no firm D call. CDR1 SGHAT and CDR2 FQNNGV come from the germline V gene. The CDR3 totals 17 residues. The V and J ends lost 4 bases and 0 bases respectively, with 16 bases between them. Here the CDR3 reads CASSSNLARGSYNEQFF. The CDR3 DNA sequence: TGTGCCAGCAGCTCAAATCTCGCTAGAGGCTCCTACAATGAGCAGTTCTTC.

The V and J genes are TRBV27 and TRBJ1-4; 8 bases match TRBD1. Germline loops: CDR1 MNHEY, CDR2 SMNVEV (reference sequence). This CDR3 is 14 amino acids long. V shed 10 bases and J 2 bases; nucleotides not matched to a gene: 6. CDR3 protein: CATRGQWTNEKLFF. The CDR3 nucleotides are TGTGCCACCAGGGGGCAATGGACTAATGAAAAACTGTTTTTT.

Comment on this clone: This sample includes further DNA sequences coding for the same CDR3. The chain combines TRBV7-2 with TRBJ2-5; D not certain. Germline CDR1 is SGHTA and CDR2 is FQGNSA. The CDR3 has 11 residues. V lost 5 bases, J lost 5 bases, and 6 bases lay in between. The CDR3 reads CASSQRETQYF. CDR3 nucleotide sequence: TGTGCCAGCAGCCAACGGGAGACCCAGTACTTC. The entire variable domain, with the rest obtained from reference TRBV7-2 and TRBJ2-5, is as follows: GAGVSQSPSNKVTEKGKDVELRCDPISGHTALYWYRQSLGQGLEFLIYFQGNSAPDKSGLPSDRFSAERTGGSVSTLTIQRTQQEDSAVYLCASSQRETQYFGPGTRLLVL.

The chain couples TRBV6-2 or TRBV6-3 to TRBJ1-2; unclear D gene. V lost 3 bases, J lost 8 bases, and 13 bases lay in between. This CDR3 contains 13 residues. The germline gives CDR1 MNHEY, CDR2 SVGEGT. The CDR3 DNA sequence: TGTGCCAGCAGTTATTTGGAGGGTAGCGGCTACACCTTC. Translated, it gives CASSYLEGSGYTF.

This clone was seen a single time. The gene calls are TRBV10-2 and TRBJ2-1, with D possibly matching TRBD1 (6 bases). Germline assignment: CDR1 WSHSY and CDR2 SAAADI. Trimming cost V 3 bases and J 0 bases, with 9 bases left between them. The CDR3 covers 15 residues. In DNA form, the CDR3 reads TGCGCCAGCAGTGAAGTGGGGGCCTCCTACAATGAGCAGTTCTTC. This gives the protein CASSEVGASYNEQFF.